The clone carrying this TCR beta chain showed up just a few times. This entry belongs to a study of blood T cell repertoires in COVID-19. Overall study: Whether acute or convalescent, the COVID-19 samples came from the United States, Italy and Spain.

Original methodology: The authors estimated nucleated cell counts from reference gene primer amplification. The assay was immunoSEQ multiplex PCR, and TCRdb's table has in-frame clones only and misses some. That table furnishes V, J and clone size, whereas the DNA furnished D and trimming. The repertoire holds 52,000 or so clones, with 70% to 90% as singletons. In germline, CDR1 is SGDLS, CDR2 YYNGEE. This CDR3 comprises 12 residues. V was shortened by 3 bases and J by 7 bases, with 11 bases between the two germline ends. The chain has TRBV9 and TRBJ2-7; possibly TRBD1 for D (5 bases). Sequencing input: peripheral blood. The receptor's source is a human donor in a cohort sampled during active COVID-19. CDR3 region: CASSDPPGEQYF. CDR3 nucleotide sequence: TGTGCCAGCAGCGACCCGCCAGGGGAGCAGTACTTC.